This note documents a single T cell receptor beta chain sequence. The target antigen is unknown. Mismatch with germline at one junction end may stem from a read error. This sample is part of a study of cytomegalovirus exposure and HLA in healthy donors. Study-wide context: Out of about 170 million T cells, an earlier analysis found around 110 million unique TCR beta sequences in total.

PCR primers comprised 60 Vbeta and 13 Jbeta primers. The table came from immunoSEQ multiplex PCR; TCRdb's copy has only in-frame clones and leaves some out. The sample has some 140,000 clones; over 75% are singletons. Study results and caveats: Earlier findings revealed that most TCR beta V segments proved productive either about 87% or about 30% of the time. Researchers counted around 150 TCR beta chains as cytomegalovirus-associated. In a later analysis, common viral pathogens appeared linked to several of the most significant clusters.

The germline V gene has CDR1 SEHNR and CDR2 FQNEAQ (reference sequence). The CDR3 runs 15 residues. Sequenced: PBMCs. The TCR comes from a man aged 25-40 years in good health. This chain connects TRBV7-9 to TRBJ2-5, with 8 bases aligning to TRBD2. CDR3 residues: CSSSFLAGSQETQYF. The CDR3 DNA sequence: TGTTCCAGCAGCTTTTTAGCGGGGAGCCAAGAGACCCAGTACTTC.